The sequence of this TCR beta chain was determined in a study of blood T cell repertoires in COVID-19. Overall study: Spain, Italy and the United States supplied samples that represented acute and convalescent COVID-19. The cDNA or gDNA used as material had been derived from T cells, B-cell-depleted T cells, or PBMCs.

Looked up from germline, CDR1 is SGHKS and CDR2 is YYEKEE (reference sequence). Unmatched junction bases numbered 10, after V lost 0 bases and J lost 10 bases. CDR3 length equals 15 residues. Patients in Seattle were enrolled during active infection, then followed longitudinally. Libraries were prepared by immunoSEQ multiplex PCR; TCRdb keeps only in-frame clonotypes and omits some of them. In the table there are 250,000 to 400,000 clones, approximately 90% of which are singletons. This chain connects TRBV5-5 to TRBJ2-1, with 7 bases that match TRBD2. Input material: peripheral blood. This sequence was found in a woman aged 25 to 45 with COVID-19, enrolled during active disease. CDR3 DNA sequence: TGTGCCAGCAGCTTGGTGACTAGCTCCAATAGCGAGCAGTTCTTC. Translated, it gives CASSLVTSSNSEQFF. Supplemented by reference TRBV5-5 and TRBJ2-1, the full variable domain reads DAGVTQSPTHLIKTRGQQVTLRCSPISGHKSVSWYQQVLGQGPQFIFQYYEKEERGRGNFPDRFSARQFPNYSSELNVNALLLGDSALYLCASSLVTSSNSEQFFGPGTRLTVL.